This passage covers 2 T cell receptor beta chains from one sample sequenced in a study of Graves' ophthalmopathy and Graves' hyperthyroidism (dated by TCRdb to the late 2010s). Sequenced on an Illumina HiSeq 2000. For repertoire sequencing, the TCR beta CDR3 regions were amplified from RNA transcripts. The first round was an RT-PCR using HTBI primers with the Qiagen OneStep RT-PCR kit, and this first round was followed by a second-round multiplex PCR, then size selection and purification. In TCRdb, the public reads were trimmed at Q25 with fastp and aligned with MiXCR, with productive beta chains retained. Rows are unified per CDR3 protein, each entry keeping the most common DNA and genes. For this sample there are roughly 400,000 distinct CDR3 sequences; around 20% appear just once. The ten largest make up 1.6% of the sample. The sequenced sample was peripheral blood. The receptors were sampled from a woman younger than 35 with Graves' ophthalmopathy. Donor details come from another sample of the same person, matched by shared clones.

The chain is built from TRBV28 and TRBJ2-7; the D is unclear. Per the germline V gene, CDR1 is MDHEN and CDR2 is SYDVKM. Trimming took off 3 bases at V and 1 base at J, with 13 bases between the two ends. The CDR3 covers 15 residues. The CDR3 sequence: CASSFMGQSSYEQYF. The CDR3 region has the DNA TGTGCCAGCAGTTTCATGGGCCAGTCATCCTACGAGCAGTACTTC. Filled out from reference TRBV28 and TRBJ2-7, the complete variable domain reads DVKVTQSSRYLVKRTGEKVFLECVQDMDHENMFWYRQDPGLGLRLIYFSYDVKMKEKGDIPEGYSVSREKKERFSLILESASTNQTSMYLCASSFMGQSSYEQYFGPGTRLTVT.

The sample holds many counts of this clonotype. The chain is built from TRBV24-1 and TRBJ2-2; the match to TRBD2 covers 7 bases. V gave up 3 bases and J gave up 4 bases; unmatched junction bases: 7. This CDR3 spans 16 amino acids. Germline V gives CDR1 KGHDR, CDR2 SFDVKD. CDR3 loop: CATSDTGLTPTGELFF. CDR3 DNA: TGTGCCACCAGTGATACGGGACTAACCCCCACCGGGGAGCTGTTTTTT.